These T cell receptor beta chains were read from a single sample in a study of tumor-infiltrating lymphocytes in primary liver carcinoma. TCRdb reprocessed the multiplex PCR reads with MiXCR, giving one entry per CDR3 protein. Here the sample spans under 50,000 distinct CDR3 sequences, 65% to 80% being singletons. The sample taken for sequencing was liver tumor tissue from sampling region 5. These receptors originate from a man between 35 and 55 years old with primary liver carcinoma and hepatitis B virus infection. CDR3s include the opening cysteine and the closing phenylalanine or tryptophan. Fields, in order: clone size, V gene, J gene, D gene, CDR3 length, CDR3 DNA, CDR3 protein. D genes are given only for firm matches. Clone size, where shown, is once, few, many, or a class for clones that have expanded.

.	TRBV29-1	TRBJ2-1	.	16	TGCAGCGTAGAATGGGACGGGATTAGATCTTACAATGAGCGGTTCTTC	CSVEWDGIRSYNERFF
.	TRBV12-3/TRBV12-4	TRBJ2-2	TRBD1	15	TGTGCCAGTAGTTTGGGACAGGGTGTGATCGGGGAGCTGTTTTTT	CASSLGQGVIGELFF
.	TRBV11-2	TRBJ2-5	.	14	TGTGTCAGCAGCTTAGGGAACGCGCGAGAGACCCAGTACTTC	CVSSLGNARETQYF
medium-sized	TRBV11-2	TRBJ2-4	.	14	TGTGCCAGCAGCCCCCAACGGGGGTGGGACATTCAGTACTTC	CASSPQRGWDIQYF
few	TRBV7-9	TRBJ2-7	.	14	TGTGCCAGCAGCTTAGCGGATCCCGCCTGCGAGCAGTACTTC	CASSLADPACEQYF
.	TRBV4-1	TRBJ2-5	TRBD2	16	TGCGCCAGCAGCCCCCTGTTAGCGGGAGCCCAAGAAACCCAGTACTTC	CASSPLLAGAQETQYF
.	TRBV4-1	TRBJ2-2	.	16	TGCGCCAGCAGCCACTGGAGAGGGGTGAACGCCGGGGAGCGATTTTTT	CASSHWRGVNAGERFF
.	TRBV11-2	TRBJ1-6	.	14	TGTGCCAACATCTTACAGGTGGCGAATTCACCCCTCCACTTC	CANILQVANSPLHF
.	TRBV6-5	TRBJ1-1	.	14	TGTGCCAGCAGTTACTCGAGGAGGAAGGCTGAAGCTTTCTTT	CASSYSRRKAEAFF
.	TRBV6-5	TRBJ2-1	.	14	TGCGCCAACAGTTACAAACGGGCGGACAATGAGCAGTTCTTC	CANSYKRADNEQFF
many	TRBV29-1	TRBJ2-5	TRBD1	13	TGCAGCGTTGGGACAGGTGGGGGAGAGACCCAGTACTTC	CSVGTGGGETQYF
many	TRBV5-1	TRBJ1-1	.	15	TGCGCCAGCAGCTTGGGAGGGGCAGGCGAGACTGAAGCTTTCTTT	CASSLGGAGETEAFF
.	TRBV7-8	TRBJ2-7	TRBD2	15	TGTGCCAGCAGCTCCTGGACTAGCGGAGTCTACGAGCAGCACTTC	CASSSWTSGVYEQHF
.	TRBV12-3/TRBV12-4	TRBJ2-3	.	15	TGTGCCAGCGCCCAGGTAGAGGGCGCCACAGATATGCAGTATTTT	CASAQVEGATDMQYF
.	TRBV29-1	TRBJ2-2	TRBD2	15	TGCAGCGCTAAAAACGCCGCGGGAGCCCCCGGGGAGCTGTTTTTT	CSAKNAAGAPGELFF
.	TRBV11-2	TRBJ2-3	.	14	TGTGCCGGTAGCTTAAGCCCGTTAGGGGATACGCAGTATTTT	CAGSLSPLGDTQYF
.	TRBV29-1	TRBJ1-2	.	12	TGCAGTGTCACACATTCCAACTATGGCTACACCTTC	CSVTHSNYGYTF
.	TRBV10-3	TRBJ2-3	TRBD1	14	TGTGCCATCAGTGGACAGGGGGGCACGGATATTCTGTATTTT	CAISGQGGTDILYF
many	TRBV19	TRBJ2-7	.	14	TGTGCCAGTAGTATAGTCCTAGCGAGATACGAGCAGTACTTC	CASSIVLARYEQYF
many	TRBV2	TRBJ2-7	.	12	TGTGCCAGCAGTGAGAGGGTCGGCGAGCAGTACTTC	CASSERVGEQYF
.	TRBV28	TRBJ2-1	.	16	TGTGCCAGCAGTTTAGACCCGGGGCAGGTCTACAATGAGCAGTTCTTC	CASSLDPGQVYNEQFF
.	TRBV3-1	TRBJ1-1	.	13	TGTGCCAGCAGTCAAGGATCGGAGGCAGAGGCTTTCTTT	CASSQGSEAEAFF
.	TRBV6-2/TRBV6-3	TRBJ1-5	TRBD1	14	TGTGTCTGCAGTTACAGGGGACGAGTTCAGCCCCAGCATTTT	CVCSYRGRVQPQHF
.	TRBV5-4	TRBJ2-5	TRBD2	16	TGTGCCAGCAGCTCTACGACTGGCGGGAGTGGGGAGACCCGGTACTTC	CASSSTTGGSGETRYF
.	TRBV2	TRBJ1-2	.	14	TGTGTCATTGTCAGGGGCCTGGGCCGCCTCGGCTACACCTTC	CVIVRGLGRLGYTF
.	TRBV7-9	TRBJ2-3	.	15	TGTGCCAGCAGCTTAGCCGGCGCTAGCACAGACACACAGTATTTT	CASSLAGASTDTQYF
few	TRBV4-2	TRBJ1-4	.	15	TGTGCCAGCAGCCAAGACCAGGGGTTCGGTGAAACACTGTATTTT	CASSQDQGFGETLYF
.	TRBV5-6	TRBJ1-5	TRBD1	16	TGTGCCAGCAACCGCCGACAGGGGGCAATGAATCAACCCCAGCATTTT	CASNRRQGAMNQPQHF
.	TRBV20-1	TRBJ2-3	.	12	TGCAGTGCCCCAACAAGGGAGTTTGCGCAGTATTTT	CSAPTREFAQYF
.	TRBV29-1	TRBJ2-1	.	14	TGCAGCGCCCCCGGCAGGGGTGGCCACAATGAGCAGTTCTTC	CSAPGRGGHNEQFF
few	TRBV11-2	TRBJ1-1	.	14	TGTGCTTGCAGCACAGCCGGTTCCGTAACCGAAGCTTTCTTT	CACSTAGSVTEAFF